The next 30 T cell receptor beta chains were all read from a single sample in a study of identifying expanded T cells in peripheral blood (dated by TCRdb to the late 2010s). The protocol used for the library was the immunoSEQ multiplex PCR assay. TCRdb took over this immuneACCESS table, retaining in-frame rearrangements with V and J assigned. Such tables are incomplete; in checked studies, under half of the missing clones stem from an unresolved V gene, and the remainder is unexplained. Counted in this sample were 97,000 or so clones; around 88% of them appeared once. The leading ten clones occupy roughly 15% of the sample. The specimen sequenced was blood. The receptors shown here come from a person aged 18 to 70 in good health.

The chain is built from TRBV18 and TRBJ2-7; maybe TRBD2 (7 bases). CDR1 KGHSH and CDR2 LQKENI come from the germline V gene. Trimming left V 2 bases short and J 3 bases short, with 14 bases between. CDR3 length equals 15 residues. For the CDR3, the DNA is TGTGCCAGCTCACCAAAAAAGGGAGGGGGCTACGAGCAGTACTTC. Amino acid sequence: CASSPKKGGGYEQYF. Full variable domain (rest looked up from reference TRBV18 and TRBJ2-7): NAGVMQNPRHLVRRRGQEARLRCSPMKGHSHVYWYRQLPEEGLKFMVYLQKENIIDESGMPKERFSAEFPKEGPSILRIQQVVRGDSAAYFCASSPKKGGGYEQYFGPGTRLTVT.

The chain employs TRBV7-8 and TRBJ1-5; 8 positions agree with TRBD1. This CDR3 is built from 16 residues. V shed 5 bases and J 2 bases; nucleotides not matched to a gene: 8. In germline, CDR1 is SGHVS, CDR2 FQNEAQ. The DNA for the CDR3 is TGTGCCAGCAGCCACCCAGGGGGCAGGGGCAATCAGCCCCAGCATTTT. Translation gives CASSHPGGRGNQPQHF.

V is TRBV7-3 and J is TRBJ2-1; 7 positions match TRBD1. CDR1 is SGHTA, CDR2 FQGTGA, per germline. CDR3 length: 15 residues. The trim removed 5 bases at V and 13 bases at J, leaving 17 bases unmatched. The CDR3 protein is CASSIQGPTVSGQFF. DNA of the CDR3: TGTGCCAGCAGCATACAGGGGCCTACTGTCAGCGGCCAGTTCTTC.

The J gene is TRBJ2-7, the V gene TRBV25-1; D is possibly TRBD2 (5 bases). The V and J ends lost 2 bases and 0 bases respectively, with 5 bases between them. The germline V gene encodes CDR1 MGHDK and CDR2 SYGVNS. CDR3 length equals 13 residues. For the CDR3, the DNA is TGTGCCAGCAGTGAACGGGACTCCTACGAGCAGTACTTC. This sequence encodes CASSERDSYEQYF.

This chain links TRBV5-1 with TRBJ1-2, with TRBD1 identical over 10 bases. V lost 4 bases, J lost 4 bases, and 10 bases stayed unmatched. Per the germline V gene, CDR1 is SGHRS and CDR2 is YFSETQ. This CDR3 is 16 amino acids long. For the CDR3, the DNA is TGCGCCAGCAGCCGCCAGGGGACAGGGGACACCTATGGCTACACCTTC. Translation gives CASSRQGTGDTYGYTF.

DNA for the CDR3: TGTGCCAGCAGCCGACTAGCTATTCGAGAGACCCAGTACTTC. It yields the protein CASSRLAIRETQYF. The rearrangement uses TRBV14 and TRBJ2-5; 7 bases fit TRBD2. In germline, CDR1 is SGHDN, CDR2 FVKESK. This CDR3 has 14 residues. Unmatched junction bases numbered 6, after V lost 4 bases and J lost 4 bases.

V and J are TRBV9 and TRBJ1-1; D possibly corresponds to TRBD1 (5 bases). Germline-derived CDR1 and CDR2 are SGDLS and YYNGEE. V shed 4 bases and J shed 3 bases, with 16 bases lying between them. CDR3 length: 15 residues. The CDR3 loop is CASSPRWGMDTEAFF. The CDR3 region has the DNA TGTGCCAGCAGCCCCCGGTGGGGGATGGACACTGAAGCTTTCTTT. The complete variable domain, with remaining parts taken from reference TRBV9 and TRBJ1-1, reads DSGVTQTPKHLITATGQRVTLRCSPRSGDLSVYWYQQSLDQGLQFLIQYYNGEERAKGNILERFSAQQFPDLHSELNLSSLELGDSALYFCASSPRWGMDTEAFFGQGTRLTVV.

The chain employs TRBV14 and TRBJ1-1, with a possible D match to TRBD1 (5 bases). There are 13 residues in the CDR3. Germline CDR1 and CDR2: SGHDN and FVKESK. V was pared by 4 bases and J by 0 bases, with 6 bases between. This chain's CDR3 is CASSRGLNTEAFF. Here the CDR3 DNA reads TGTGCCAGCAGCCGGGGGTTGAACACTGAAGCTTTCTTT.

V usage is TRBV19 and J usage is TRBJ1-4; 7 nucleotides agree with TRBD1. Germline V lookup: CDR1 LNHDA, CDR2 SQIVND (reference sequence). V dropped 6 bases and J dropped 0; count of bases not matched to a gene: 1. This CDR3 region has 14 residues. Written as DNA, the CDR3 is TGTGCCAGTAGCCAGGGGGCAACTAATGAAAAACTGTTTTTT. Protein: CASSQGATNEKLFF.

This sequence joins TRBV28 and TRBJ1-1, with D possibly being TRBD1 (5 bases). V was shortened by 3 bases and J by 4 bases, with 12 bases between the two germline ends. The CDR3 has 14 amino acids. The V gene's germline CDR1 is MDHEN and CDR2 SYDVKM. DNA for the CDR3: TGTGCCAGCAGTTTTGGGGGTCGGGGCACTGAAGCTTTCTTT. It codes for CASSFGGRGTEAFF.

This chain uses TRBV19 with TRBJ2-1; 8 nucleotides agree with TRBD2. The CDR3 is 14 amino acids. Germline V lookup: CDR1 LNHDA, CDR2 SQIVND (reference sequence). J lost 7 bases, V lost 7 bases, and 9 bases had no gene match. The CDR3 DNA reads TGTGCCAGTAAACCTAGCGGGTATGAGAATGAGCAGTTCTTC. Protein sequence: CASKPSGYENEQFF.

V is TRBV7-8 and J is TRBJ2-1; D is uncertain. The CDR3 loop spans 14 amino acids. V lost 4 bases and J 2 bases, leaving 9 bases between the germline ends. The germline gives CDR1 SGHVS, CDR2 FQNEAQ. The CDR3 sequence: CASSSSRAYNEQFF. The DNA for the CDR3 is TGTGCCAGCAGCTCTTCTCGGGCCTACAATGAGCAGTTCTTC.

J is TRBJ2-5 and V is TRBV7-2; D is tentatively TRBD1 or TRBD2 (5 bases each). V was trimmed by 4 bases and J by 5 bases, leaving 11 bases between them. This CDR3 has 13 residues. Germline V gene data show CDR1 as SGHTA and CDR2 as FQGNSA. DNA of the CDR3: TGTGCCAGCAGCTCCTGGGGCGGGGAGACCCAGTACTTC. It encodes CASSSWGGETQYF.

This sequence joins TRBV4-1 and TRBJ1-5; D is perhaps TRBD1 (5 bases). The ends were cut back, 1 base at V and 6 bases at J, with 16 bases in the middle. The CDR3 spans 16 residues. Germline V gene data show CDR1 as MGHRA and CDR2 as YSYEKL. This CDR3 reads CASSQAMVRGPQPQHF. DNA of the CDR3: TGCGCCAGCAGCCAAGCAATGGTAAGGGGTCCTCAGCCCCAGCATTTT.

On this clone itself: A much larger clone is a single base away; this may be a read error. This sequence joins TRBV5-2 and TRBJ1-2; the D call in the table, TRBD1, was not verified against the DNA. TRBV5-2 is shown as a pseudogene. The CDR3 sequence is 13 residues long. The CDR3 DNA reads as TGTGCCAGCAGCTTTGGACACCATGAAGGCTACACCTTC. Translation: CASSFGHHEGYTF.

The chain combines TRBV7-2 with TRBJ1-1; D remains ambiguous. Germline V gene data show CDR1 as SGHTA and CDR2 as FQGNSA. CDR3 length: 14 amino acids. V was pared by 2 bases and J by 0 bases, with 7 bases between. CDR3 sequence (DNA): TGTGCCAGCAGCTTAACCACAATGAACACTGAAGCTTTCTTT. It is translated as CASSLTTMNTEAFF.

J is TRBJ2-6 and V is TRBV6-1; no clear D gene. The CDR3 sequence is 14 residues long. With 3 bases removed from V and 1 base from J, the gap between germline ends came to 4 bases. Germline values: CDR1 MNHNS, CDR2 SASEGT. The CDR3 DNA follows: TGTGCCAGCAGTGACGGATCTGGGGCCAACGTCCTGACTTTC. This codes for CASSDGSGANVLTF.

Concerning this clone itself: The same CDR3 also results from other DNA sequences found in this sample. V usage is TRBV5-1 and J usage is TRBJ2-2; D is undetermined. The CDR3 extends over 12 amino acids. The germline gives CDR1 SGHRS, CDR2 YFSETQ. Trimming stripped 4 bases from V and 2 bases from J, with 3 bases between. CDR3 nucleotide sequence: TGCGCCAGCAGCCTTAACACCGGGGAGCTGTTTTTT. Encoded protein: CASSLNTGELFF.

The CDR3 DNA reads TGTGCCAGCAGTTCCCCCCCGCGGGATGATTCCTACAATGAGCAGTTCTTC. Translation: CASSSPPRDDSYNEQFF. This chain links TRBV27 with TRBJ2-1, with a weak D call TRBD2 (6 bases). Germline V gene sequence: CDR1 MNHEY, CDR2 SMNVEV (reference sequence). V lost 4 bases and J lost 1, with 17 bases in between. The CDR3 has 17 residues.

This sequence joins TRBV28 and TRBJ2-7; tentative D call: TRBD2 (5 bases). The CDR3 totals 14 residues. Germline CDR1 and CDR2: MDHEN and SYDVKM. V was clipped by 5 bases and J by 1 base, with 12 bases between them. CDR3 sequence (DNA): TGTGCCAGCAGTGGAAGCAGCGGATCCTACGAGCAGTACTTC. Residues: CASSGSSGSYEQYF.

This rearrangement joins TRBV4-2 to TRBJ2-3, with 10 nucleotides matching TRBD2. This CDR3 contains 18 residues. Germline V lookup: CDR1 LGHNA, CDR2 YNFKEQ. With V trimmed by 6 bases and J by 2 bases, 14 bases remained unmatched. The CDR3 is CASREGLAGVSDTDTQYF. CDR3 coding DNA: TGTGCCAGCAGGGAGGGGCTAGCGGGGGTATCCGACACAGATACGCAGTATTTT.

The rearrangement links TRBV7-6 to TRBJ2-3; possible D gene TRBD1, 5 bases. V lost 7 bases and J lost 4, with 15 bases in between. The CDR3 totals 14 residues. The germline V gene encodes CDR1 SGHVS and CDR2 FNYEAQ. CDR3 region: CASTEQWGADTQYF. As DNA, the CDR3 is TGTGCCAGCACCGAGCAGTGGGGCGCAGATACGCAGTATTTT.

The chain uses TRBV18 and TRBJ2-5, with 7 bases fitting TRBD1. The CDR3 has 14 residues. Germline V CDR1 and CDR2: KGHSH, LQKENI. V was clipped by 3 bases and J by 2 bases; unmatched bases: 3. This chain's CDR3 is CASSPRTGQETQYF. The CDR3 DNA sequence: TGTGCCAGCTCACCGAGGACAGGACAAGAGACCCAGTACTTC.

The chain couples TRBV19 to TRBJ2-5; weak D call: TRBD1 (5 bases). This CDR3 is 14 amino acids long. Trimming removed 3 bases from V and 1 base from J, with 9 bases in between. Per the germline V gene, CDR1 is LNHDA and CDR2 is SQIVND (reference sequence). CDR3 DNA sequence: TGTGCCAGTAGTATCTGGGGCAGCCAAGAGACCCAGTACTTC. Protein: CASSIWGSQETQYF.

This chain joins TRBV6-5 and TRBJ2-3; 10 nucleotides match TRBD2. This CDR3 has 16 amino acids. In germline, CDR1 is MNHEY, CDR2 SVGAGI. The trim removed 0 bases at V and 5 bases at J, leaving 5 bases unmatched. The CDR3 sequence: CASSYSPAGGLDTQYF. The CDR3 DNA reads TGTGCCAGCAGTTACTCGCCAGCGGGAGGGCTAGATACGCAGTATTTT.

CDR3 sequence (DNA): TGTGCCAGCAACCGGGACAGGGAGACAGATACGCAGTATTTT. Translated: CASNRDRETDTQYF. V is TRBV7-8 and J is TRBJ2-3, with 9 bases aligning to TRBD1. Germline V gene data show CDR1 as SGHVS and CDR2 as FQNEAQ. V trimming: 7 bases; J trimming: 3 bases; junction bases outside the gene matches: 5. The CDR3 sequence is 14 residues long.

The CDR3 reads CASSGQGYGTYNSPLHF. DNA for the CDR3: TGTGCCAGCAGCGGACAGGGGTACGGGACCTATAATTCACCCCTCCACTTT. The chain couples TRBV13 to TRBJ1-6; 9 bases are a match to TRBD1. Germline CDR1 and CDR2: PRHDT and FYEKMQ (reference sequence). With 5 bases clipped from V and 2 bases from J, the junction kept 7 bases outside the gene matches. The CDR3 contains 17 residues.

The chain recombines TRBV28 with TRBJ2-1; 14 positions agree with TRBD2. The CDR3 sequence is 17 residues long. V was clipped by 7 bases and J by 6 bases; unmatched bases: 11. Germline assignment: CDR1 MDHEN and CDR2 SYDVKM. Here the CDR3 DNA reads TGTGCCAGCACCTTTGCTCTCGGACTAGCGGGAGGCAATGAGCAGTTCTTC. It is translated as CASTFALGLAGGNEQFF.

The V and J genes are TRBV19 and TRBJ1-5; D is perhaps TRBD1 (6 bases). Germline V gene sequence: CDR1 LNHDA, CDR2 SQIVND (reference sequence). V lost 6 bases to trimming and J lost 6 bases, with 15 bases between them. The CDR3 is 14 amino acids. The CDR3 nucleotides read TGTGCCAGTAGCTATCAACAGGGAAGTCAGCCCCAGCATTTT. Amino acids: CASSYQQGSQPQHF.

The V call is TRBV5-1, the J call TRBJ2-2; 10 bases map to TRBD1. Per the germline V gene, CDR1 is SGHRS and CDR2 is YFSETQ. V shed 4 bases, J shed 7 bases, and the junction held 7 bases outside the gene matches. The CDR3 sequence is 15 residues long. Here the CDR3 DNA reads TGCGCCAGCAGCCCTGGGACAGGGGTTGGCGGGGAGCTGTTTTTT. This translates into CASSPGTGVGGELFF. Combining the CDR3 with reference TRBV5-1 and TRBJ2-2 gives the whole variable domain KAGVTQTPRYLIKTRGQQVTLSCSPISGHRSVSWYQQTPGQGLQFLFEYFSETQRNKGNFPGRFSGRQFSNSRSEMNVSTLELGDSALYLCASSPGTGVGGELFFGEGSRLTVL.